Listed here are 22 T cell receptor beta chains from one sample, sequenced in a study of T cell changes during pregnancy in multiple sclerosis. Sequencing was performed with immunoSEQ multiplex PCR; in TCRdb, only in-frame clones are kept and a portion is missing. This table holds about 30,000 clones, about 88% found once. The material sequenced was CD4+ T cells from peripheral blood mononuclear cells, taken in the second trimester of pregnancy. Receptors were obtained from a female donor in good health, enrolled as a control in a pregnancy study.

The chain joins TRBV30 to TRBJ1-1; D remains unclear. The CDR3 loop spans 15 amino acids. Germline V lookup: CDR1 GTSNPN, CDR2 SVGIG (reference sequence). V lost 1 base, J lost 0 bases, and 12 bases lay in between. CDR3 in amino acids: CAWSDPGGMNTEAFF. CDR3 bases: TGTGCCTGGAGTGACCCCGGCGGAATGAACACTGAAGCTTTCTTT.

V is TRBV11-2 and J is TRBJ2-2, with 13 bases identical to TRBD2. With 3 bases clipped from V and 4 bases from J, the junction kept 5 bases outside the gene matches. From germline, CDR1 is SGHAT and CDR2 FQNNGV. The CDR3 consists of 17 residues. Written as DNA, the CDR3 is TGTGCCAGCAGCTTGGGGGGACTAGCGGGACGCACCGGGGAGCTGTTTTTT. This sequence encodes CASSLGGLAGRTGELFF.

This rearrangement joins TRBV25-1 to TRBJ1-4; D not certain. This CDR3 has 14 residues. Germline lookup yields CDR1 MGHDK and CDR2 SYGVNS. The V end was cut by 5 bases, the J end by 8 bases, with 15 bases between. This CDR3 reads CASSRRGSDEKLFF. The CDR3 nucleotides are TGTGCCAGCAGTCGTCGAGGTTCAGACGAAAAACTGTTTTTT.

The chain uses TRBV7-8 and TRBJ2-3; 9 nucleotides line up with TRBD2. This CDR3 contains 15 residues. Losses at the gene ends were 6 bases for V and 2 bases for J; bases not matched to a gene: 6. Looked up from germline, CDR1 is SGHVS and CDR2 is FQNEAQ. CDR3 bases: TGTGCCAGCAGGAGGGGCGGGGGGGACACAGATACGCAGTATTTT. Amino acids: CASRRGGGDTDTQYF.

This rearrangement joins TRBV5-1 to TRBJ2-7; D might be TRBD2 (6 bases). The V and J ends lost 0 bases and 5 bases respectively, with 12 bases between them. From germline, CDR1 is SGHRS and CDR2 YFSETQ. There are 14 residues in the CDR3. CDR3 nucleotides: TGCGCCAGCAGCTTGGGGGGTCCGGGGGACGAGCAGTACTTC. Encoded protein: CASSLGGPGDEQYF. The whole variable domain, filled in from reference TRBV5-1 and TRBJ2-7, reads KAGVTQTPRYLIKTRGQQVTLSCSPISGHRSVSWYQQTPGQGLQFLFEYFSETQRNKGNFPGRFSGRQFSNSRSEMNVSTLELGDSALYLCASSLGGPGDEQYFGPGTRLTVT.

The chain links TRBV7-2 to TRBJ2-3, with 9 positions matching TRBD1. The CDR3 consists of 14 residues. Losses at the gene ends were 5 bases for V and 11 bases for J; bases not matched to a gene: 11. Per the germline V gene, CDR1 is SGHTA and CDR2 is FQGNSA. The CDR3 here is CASSHDTGGPGQYF. As DNA, the CDR3 is TGTGCCAGCAGCCATGACACAGGGGGCCCCGGGCAGTATTTT.

The rearrangement links TRBV5-1 to TRBJ1-5; 9 nucleotides match TRBD1. The V segment lost 4 bases and the J segment 10 bases; nucleotides outside the gene matches: 6. The CDR3 is made up of 13 amino acids. Germline V CDR1 and CDR2: SGHRS, YFSETQ. CDR3 region: CASSPDRGQPQHF. The CDR3 region has the DNA TGCGCCAGCAGCCCGGACAGGGGACAACCCCAGCATTTT. Full variable domain (rest looked up from reference TRBV5-1 and TRBJ1-5): KAGVTQTPRYLIKTRGQQVTLSCSPISGHRSVSWYQQTPGQGLQFLFEYFSETQRNKGNFPGRFSGRQFSNSRSEMNVSTLELGDSALYLCASSPDRGQPQHFGDGTRLSIL.

This clone was detected only once. The chain recombines TRBV19 with TRBJ2-5; possibly TRBD1 for D (5 bases). The V end lost 6 bases, the J end lost 0 bases, and 8 bases lay between the germline ends. The CDR3 loop spans 13 amino acids. Germline V CDR1 and CDR2: LNHDA, SQIVND (reference sequence). CDR3 nucleotides: TGTGCCAGTAGGTGGACACACCAAGAGACCCAGTACTTC. Protein: CASRWTHQETQYF.

V usage is TRBV6-1 and J usage is TRBJ1-4; TRBD1 matches at 10 bases. J lost 4 bases, V lost 8 bases, and 4 bases had no gene match. The germline V gene has CDR1 MNHNS and CDR2 SASEGT. The CDR3 runs to 14 residues. CDR3 bases: TGTGCCAGCTGGGGACAGGGGTATAATGAAAAACTGTTTTTT. This gives the protein CASWGQGYNEKLFF.

The chain employs TRBV19 and TRBJ1-2, with TRBD1 matching 7 bases. The CDR3 contains 13 residues. V was pared by 5 bases and J by 2 bases, with 2 bases of the junction left unmatched. Germline values: CDR1 LNHDA, CDR2 SQIVND (reference sequence). CDR3 amino acids: CASSAQGNYGYTF. CDR3 coding DNA: TGTGCCAGTAGTGCACAGGGGAACTATGGCTACACCTTC. Supplemented by reference TRBV19 and TRBJ1-2, the full variable domain reads DGGITQSPKYLFRKEGQNVTLSCEQNLNHDAMYWYRQDPGQGLRLIYYSQIVNDFQKGDIAEGYSVSREKKESFPLTVTSAQKNPTAFYLCASSAQGNYGYTFGSGTRLTVV.

The rearrangement links TRBV19 to TRBJ2-5, with 9 positions matching TRBD1. Germline values: CDR1 LNHDA, CDR2 SQIVND (reference sequence). V lost 0 bases, J lost 5 bases, and 4 bases stayed unmatched. The CDR3 totals 15 residues. The CDR3 DNA follows: TGTGCCAGTAGTATAGAGGGACAGGGAGGGGAGACCCAGTACTTC. This encodes CASSIEGQGGETQYF.

The chain joins TRBV9 to TRBJ2-3; 9 bases match TRBD2. With 0 bases clipped from V and 4 bases from J, the junction kept 9 bases outside the gene matches. This CDR3 is 17 amino acids long. CDR1 and CDR2 (germline): SGDLS, YYNGEE. CDR3 sequence reads: CASSVDYSGRRADTQYF. CDR3 sequence (DNA): TGTGCCAGCAGCGTAGACTATAGCGGGAGAAGAGCAGATACGCAGTATTTT.

The V gene is TRBV30, the J gene TRBJ1-2, with 7 bases identical to TRBD1. The CDR3 is made up of 15 amino acids. Germline CDR1 and CDR2: GTSNPN and SVGIG (reference sequence). J gave up 4 bases and V 4 bases, and 12 bases lay outside the gene matches. The CDR3 loop reads CAWNVAPGTAYGYTF. The CDR3 region has the DNA TGTGCCTGGAACGTAGCCCCCGGGACAGCCTATGGCTACACCTTC.

The V gene is TRBV7-8, the J gene TRBJ2-1, with TRBD2 matching over 12 bases. In germline, CDR1 is SGHVS, CDR2 FQNEAQ. The junction had 10 bases not matched to a gene; V was cut back by 1 base and J by 3 bases. The CDR3 runs 19 residues. CDR3 protein: CASSLVGLAGGPSYNEQFF. In DNA, the CDR3 is TGTGCCAGCAGCTTAGTGGGGCTAGCGGGAGGGCCGAGCTACAATGAGCAGTTCTTC.

The J gene is TRBJ1-2, the V gene TRBV7-9; D might be TRBD1 (5 bases). CDR1 SEHNR and CDR2 FQNEAQ come from the germline V gene (reference sequence). The CDR3 has 13 amino acids. V was cut by 2 bases and J by 6 bases, with 10 bases left in between. CDR3 protein: CASSLSQGDGYTF. The CDR3 DNA is TGTGCCAGCAGCTTATCGCAGGGCGATGGCTACACCTTC.

The V and J genes are TRBV2 and TRBJ2-4; weak D call: TRBD1 (5 bases). The V gene lost 7 bases and the J gene lost 5 bases, with 18 bases spanning the gap. This CDR3 has 15 residues. Germline values: CDR1 SNHLY, CDR2 FYNNEI. CDR3 loop: CASNPSGLSENIQYF. CDR3 bases: TGTGCCAGCAACCCTTCAGGGCTATCCGAAAACATTCAGTACTTC.

About this clone: At one end, the junction sequence differs from germline, possibly due to a read error. Other nucleotide sequences in the sample specify the same CDR3. This rearrangement joins TRBV30 to TRBJ2-4, with a weak D call TRBD2 (5 bases). The CDR3 loop spans 14 amino acids. Germline CDR1 and CDR2: GTSNPN and SVGIG (reference sequence). The CDR3 bases are TGCGCCTGGAGTGTACGGGGAGAGGGAAACATTCAGTACTTC. Amino acid sequence: CAWSVRGEGNIQYF.

This chain joins TRBV5-4 and TRBJ2-3, with a weak D call TRBD2 (5 bases). The germline CDR1 and CDR2 sequences are SGHNT and YYREEE (reference sequence). CDR3 length: 12 residues. Trimming removed 3 bases from V and 8 bases from J, with 10 bases in between. The CDR3 DNA reads TGTGCCAGCAGCTCGGACTCTGTTACGCAGTATTTT. This encodes CASSSDSVTQYF. The complete variable domain, with remaining parts taken from reference TRBV5-4 and TRBJ2-3, reads ETGVTQSPTHLIKTRGQQVTLRCSSQSGHNTVSWYQQALGQGPQFIFQYYREEENGRGNFPPRFSGLQFPNYSSELNVNALELDDSALYLCASSSDSVTQYFGPGTRLTVL.

The chain recombines TRBV27 with TRBJ1-1, with D hard to call. The germline CDR1 and CDR2 sequences are MNHEY and SMNVEV (reference sequence). The CDR3 has 13 residues. Trimming removed 1 base from V and 1 base from J, with 4 bases in between. The CDR3 spells CASSLLANTEAFF. The CDR3 nucleotides read TGTGCCAGCAGTTTATTGGCGAACACTGAAGCTTTCTTT.

CDR3 residues: CAISFYRDTNTEAFF. The CDR3 nucleotides are TGTGCCATCAGTTTTTACCGGGACACGAACACTGAAGCTTTCTTT. This sequence joins TRBV10-3 and TRBJ1-1, with D maybe TRBD1 (6 bases). The CDR3 consists of 15 residues. Germline V gene data show CDR1 as ENHRY and CDR2 as SYGVKD. V gave up 5 bases and J gave up 1 base, with 14 bases separating them.

The chain recombines TRBV18 with TRBJ1-5; the match to TRBD1 covers 8 bases. Trimming took 4 bases from V and 2 from J; bases not matched to a gene: 4. The CDR3 runs to 15 residues. CDR1 KGHSH and CDR2 LQKENI come from the germline V gene. CDR3 nucleotides: TGTGCCAGCTCACTGGACAGGGTAGGCAATCAGCCCCAGCATTTT. Protein product: CASSLDRVGNQPQHF.

The rearrangement uses TRBV19 and TRBJ1-6; D is possibly TRBD1 (5 bases). Trimming took off 4 bases at V and 7 bases at J, with 17 bases between the two ends. The germline CDR1 and CDR2 sequences are LNHDA and SQIVND (reference sequence). The CDR3 sequence is 16 residues long. The CDR3 is CASSTSHRTINSPLHF. In DNA, the CDR3 is TGTGCCAGTAGTACGTCCCATAGGACAATAAATTCACCCCTCCACTTT.